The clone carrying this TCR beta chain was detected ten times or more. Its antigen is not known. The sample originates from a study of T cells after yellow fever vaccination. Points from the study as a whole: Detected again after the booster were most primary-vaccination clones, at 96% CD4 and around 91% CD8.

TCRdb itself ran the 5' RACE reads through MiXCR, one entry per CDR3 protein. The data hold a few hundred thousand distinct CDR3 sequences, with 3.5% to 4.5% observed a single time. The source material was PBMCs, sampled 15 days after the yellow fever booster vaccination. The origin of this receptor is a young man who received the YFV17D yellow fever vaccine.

CDR3 loop: CSVGQGIEQFF. CDR3 coding DNA: TGCAGCGTGGGACAGGGGATCGAGCAGTTCTTC. J is TRBJ2-1 and V is TRBV29-1, with TRBD1 matching 10 bases. The junction had 3 bases not matched to a gene; V was cut back by 6 bases and J by 10 bases. The CDR3 is made up of 11 amino acids. Germline assignment: CDR1 SQVTM and CDR2 ANQGSEA.